The text below deals with one T cell receptor beta chain. The antigen is not known. This specimen comes from a study of OX40 agonist ivuxolimab in advanced cancers. The overall study: Three patients, one with hepatocellular carcinoma and two with cutaneous melanoma, responded partially. Study results and caveats: In CD8+ T cells, expanded clones were on average more numerous than in CD4+.

At baseline, cycle 4 day 1, and cycle 7 day 1, blood was sampled. Data came from immunoSEQ multiplex PCR; TCRdb stores just in-frame clones and leaves some out. The profile covers approximately 77,000 clones, with about 87% appearing a single time and 5.5% to 7.5% taken by the ten largest. Germline V gives CDR1 SGHTA, CDR2 FQGTGA. V shed 4 bases and J 0 bases; nucleotides not matched to a gene: 9. This CDR3 has 17 residues. The sequence was collected from an adult with an advanced solid tumor such as melanoma, head and neck, liver or kidney cancer. Sequencing was performed on CD4+ or CD8+ T cells sorted from blood, taken in a trial of the OX40 agonist ivuxolimab. The chain is built from TRBV7-3 and TRBJ2-1; 7 bases map to TRBD1. The CDR3: CASSSLTGYHSYNEQFF. The CDR3 DNA is TGTGCCAGCAGCTCCCTGACAGGGTATCACTCCTACAATGAGCAGTTCTTC.